Reported below is one TCR beta chain. The protocol was immunoSEQ multiplex PCR, while the TCRdb copy is restricted to in-frame clones and leaves out a portion. Of about 34,000 clones listed, roughly 90% are singletons. Trimming stripped 3 bases from V and 2 bases from J, with 20 bases between. The CDR3 runs to 17 residues. Germline V gene sequence: CDR1 SGHNT, CDR2 YYREEE (reference sequence). The data belong to a study of T cell changes during pregnancy in multiple sclerosis. Sequencing used CD8+ T cells from peripheral blood mononuclear cells, obtained in the third trimester of pregnancy. The rearrangement joins TRBV5-4 to TRBJ2-5; TRBD2 is a possible D gene (5 bases). The receptor was derived from a female donor with multiple sclerosis, enrolled in a pregnancy study. Here the CDR3 reads CASSSYAFTGRQETQYF. CDR3 DNA sequence: TGTGCCAGCAGCTCCTATGCCTTTACGGGGAGACAAGAGACCCAGTACTTC.